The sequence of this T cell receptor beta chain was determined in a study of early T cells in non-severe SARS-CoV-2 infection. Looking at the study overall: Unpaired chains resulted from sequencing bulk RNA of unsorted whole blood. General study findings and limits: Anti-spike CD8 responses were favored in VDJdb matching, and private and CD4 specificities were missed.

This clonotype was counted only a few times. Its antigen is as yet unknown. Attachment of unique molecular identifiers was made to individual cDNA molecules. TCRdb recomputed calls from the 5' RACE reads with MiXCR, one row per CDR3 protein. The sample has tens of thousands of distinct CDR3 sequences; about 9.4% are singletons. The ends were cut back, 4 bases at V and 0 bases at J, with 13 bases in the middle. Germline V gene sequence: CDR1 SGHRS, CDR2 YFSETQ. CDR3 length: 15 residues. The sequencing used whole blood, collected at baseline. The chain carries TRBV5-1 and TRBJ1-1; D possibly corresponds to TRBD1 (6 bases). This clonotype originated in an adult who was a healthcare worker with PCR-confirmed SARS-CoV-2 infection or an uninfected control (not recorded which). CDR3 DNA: TGCGCCAGCAGCCCTGAACAGGGTATGAACACTGAAGCTTTCTTT. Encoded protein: CASSPEQGMNTEAFF.